The rows below give T cell receptor beta chains drawn from one sample of a study of shared clonotypes between healthy human individuals. Measured with immunoSEQ multiplex PCR; TCRdb has only the in-frame clones, and not every one. The sample lists 600,000 to 700,000 clones; 55% to 85% were seen once. The sample was memory CD4+ T cells sorted from blood. The origin of the receptors is a woman in her 30s in good health. Both conserved end residues are part of each CDR3. Each record gives: D gene, V gene, J gene, clone size, CDR3 protein, CDR3 DNA. The D gene is left open where the match is weak. The listing skips clone size in some rows; elsewhere it reads once, few, many or a size class.

.	TRBV6-1	TRBJ2-7	.	CASRTGQTDFYEQYF	TGTGCCAGCAGGACCGGACAGACCGACTTCTACGAGCAGTACTTC
TRBD2	TRBV6-1	TRBJ2-1	once	CASTLTSGEDEQFF	TGTGCCAGCACCTTGACTAGCGGGGAGGATGAGCAGTTCTTC
TRBD1	TRBV2	TRBJ1-5	.	CASRKTGGGQPQHF	TGTGCCAGCAGGAAAACAGGGGGGGGTCAGCCCCAGCATTTT
.	TRBV27	TRBJ1-4	.	CASSPRPPGRREKLFF	TGTGCCAGCAGTCCGAGACCCCCGGGGCGCCGTGAAAAACTGTTTTTT
.	TRBV28	TRBJ2-2	.	CASHWAANTGELFF	TGTGCCAGCCATTGGGCCGCGAACACCGGGGAGCTGTTTTTT
TRBD2	TRBV29-1	TRBJ2-1	.	CSVELFWEGRINEQFF	TGCAGCGTTGAATTATTTTGGGAGGGCCGTATCAATGAGCAGTTCTTC
.	TRBV27	TRBJ2-2	.	CASSLLNTGELFF	TGTGCCAGCAGTTTACTCAATACCGGGGAGCTGTTTTTT
.	TRBV15	TRBJ1-1	.	CATSRETLVLENTEAFF	TGTGCCACCAGCAGAGAGACCCTCGTGTTGGAAAACACTGAAGCTTTCTTT
TRBD1	TRBV2	TRBJ2-5	once	CASSGGQGGNQETQYF	TGTGCCAGCAGTGGTGGACAGGGGGGGAACCAAGAGACCCAGTACTTC
.	TRBV27	TRBJ2-7	.	CASRDPQGIYEQYF	TGTGCCAGCAGAGACCCCCAGGGGATCTACGAGCAGTACTTC
.	TRBV7-9	TRBJ1-4	.	CASTPRADSNEKLFF	TGTGCCAGCACCCCCCGCGCGGATTCGAATGAAAAACTGTTTTTT
.	TRBV11-3	TRBJ2-7	.	CASSLRGGQVSEQYF	TGTGCCAGCAGCTTAAGGGGCGGTCAAGTGAGCGAGCAGTACTTC
.	TRBV11-2	TRBJ2-7	.	CASSLDRVYEQYF	TGTGCCAGCAGCTTAGATAGAGTCTACGAGCAGTACTTC
TRBD2	TRBV9	TRBJ2-1	.	CASSVGSGSNYEQFF	TGTGCCAGCAGCGTAGGTAGCGGGAGTAACTATGAGCAGTTCTTC
.	TRBV30	TRBJ2-6	few	CAWSVGPGANVLTF	TGTGCCTGGAGTGTAGGGCCTGGGGCCAACGTCCTGACTTTC
.	TRBV7-2	TRBJ2-3	many	CASSYDSTDTQYF	TGTGCCAGCAGCTACGACAGCACAGATACGCAGTATTTT
.	TRBV2	TRBJ2-3	.	CASVGSTDTQYF	TGTGCCAGCGTAGGTAGCACAGATACGCAGTATTTT
.	TRBV28	TRBJ2-2	.	CASTVWGSTGELFF	TGTGCCAGCACCGTGTGGGGTAGCACCGGGGAGCTGTTTTTT
.	TRBV18	TRBJ1-4	.	CASSNQDGFEKLFF	TGTGCCAGCTCAAACCAGGACGGATTTGAAAAACTGTTTTTT
TRBD1	TRBV7-2	TRBJ1-5	.	CASSLLDRGRRYNQPQHF	TGTGCCAGCAGCCTCCTCGACAGGGGCCGGAGATACAATCAGCCCCAGCATTTT
TRBD1	TRBV5-1	TRBJ2-1	few	CASSYDRDYNEQFF	TGCGCCAGCAGCTATGACAGGGACTACAATGAGCAGTTCTTC
.	TRBV6-5	TRBJ2-2	.	CASSWTFSSGELFF	TGTGCCAGCAGTTGGACCTTTAGTTCCGGGGAGCTGTTTTTT
TRBD1	TRBV4-1	TRBJ2-7	many	CASSKGTGTGLSYEQYF	TGCGCCAGCAGCAAGGGGACCGGGACAGGCCTCTCCTACGAGCAGTACTTC
.	TRBV19	TRBJ1-2	.	CASSMDYYGYTF	TGTGCCAGTAGTATGGATTACTATGGCTACACCTTC
.	TRBV27	TRBJ2-2	.	CASSSSRFTGELFF	TGTGCCAGCAGTTCTTCTCGGTTTACCGGGGAGCTGTTTTTT
.	TRBV29-1	TRBJ1-4	.	CSVRTGDEKLFF	TGCAGCGTGAGGACGGGGGATGAAAAACTGTTTTTT
.	TRBV1	TRBJ2-7	.	CTSSHPGRRDRAFTSSYEQYF	TGCACCAGCAGCCACCCCGGCCGCCGGGACAGGGCTTTTACTAGCTCCTACGAGCAGTACTTC
.	TRBV27	TRBJ2-3	.	CASSIGLSTDTQYF	TGTGCCAGCAGTATCGGACTAAGCACAGATACGCAGTATTTT
.	TRBV7-3	TRBJ1-1	few	CASSPSAQITEAFF	TGTGCCAGCAGCCCCTCGGCCCAGATCACTGAAGCTTTCTTT
.	TRBV11-2	TRBJ1-5	once	CAPRGNRAEVSYQPQHF	TGTGCCCCCCGGGGAAACAGGGCTGAGGTCTCCTATCAGCCCCAGCATTTT
.	TRBV5-1	TRBJ2-2	.	CASSLIQETGELFF	TGCGCCAGCAGCTTGATACAGGAAACCGGGGAGCTGTTTTTT
.	TRBV18	TRBJ2-2	.	CASSPRGPGDSGELFF	TGTGCCAGCTCACCACGGGGCCCAGGAGACTCCGGGGAGCTGTTTTTT
.	TRBV6-5	TRBJ1-1	.	CASAPMRGTEAFF	TGTGCCAGCGCCCCAATGAGGGGCACTGAAGCTTTCTTT
TRBD2	TRBV11-1	TRBJ2-7	.	CASSVSGSPSYEQYF	TGTGCCAGCAGTGTTAGCGGGAGCCCCTCCTACGAGCAGTACTTC
.	TRBV6-5	TRBJ2-2	.	CASRPGLDLTGELFF	TGTGCCAGCAGACCGGGACTTGACCTCACCGGGGAGCTGTTTTTT
.	TRBV6-1	TRBJ2-3	few	CASSDSRTDTQYF	TGTGCCAGCAGTGACTCGCGAACAGATACGCAGTATTTT
TRBD2	TRBV28	TRBJ2-1	.	CASSLLGTSGSYEQFF	TGTGCCAGCAGTTTATTAGGGACTAGCGGGAGCTATGAGCAGTTCTTC
.	TRBV28	TRBJ1-1	many	CASSQTTEAFF	TGTGCCAGCAGTCAGACCACTGAAGCTTTCTTT